The entry that follows covers one T cell receptor beta chain sequence. Its cognate antigen is unknown. The data were obtained in a study of synovial regulatory T cells in juvenile arthritis. Whole-study findings and limits: Across patients, iaTreg TCR repertoires were mostly private, partly shared with synovial Teff and blood CPL. Inflammation-associated Treg cells in blood had less TCR diversity than the remaining blood Treg cells.

TCRdb's copy holds only in-frame clones and misses some; the assay was immunoSEQ multiplex PCR. The data show roughly 10,000 clones, and the top ten clones hold under 1%. This CDR3 contains 16 residues. The protein alone is recorded here. Germline V gene data show CDR1 as KGHSH and CDR2 as LQKENI. This receptor was identified in a donor aged 2 to 35 with juvenile idiopathic arthritis. The rearrangement uses TRBV18 and TRBJ1-2. The sequencing sample was made of Treg cells from blood. Described subset: remaining (HLA-DR-negative) circulating blood Treg cells. The CDR3 region is CASSPIEVRLRHGYTF.